This T cell receptor (beta chain) was found in a study of cytomegalovirus exposure and HLA in healthy donors. Overall study: Roughly 80 million unique TCRs from HLA-typed donors were held in an early data release. Study observations and caveats: Earlier findings revealed that most TCR beta V segments proved productive either about 87% or about 30% of the time. The study carried out a later analysis of TCR beta sequences. It associated 15,000 to 20,000 of them with specific HLA alleles at a false discovery rate of 0.05.

This clone was picked up a small number of times. What it binds is not known. Losses at the gene ends were 4 bases for V and 8 bases for J; bases not matched to a gene: 6. CDR1 and CDR2 from the germline V gene are MDHEN and SYDVKM. This CDR3 is 13 amino acids long. PCR amplification relied on 60 Vbeta primers (plus 13 Jbeta primers). Clones were read by immunoSEQ multiplex PCR, and TCRdb kept only the in-frame ones, dropping some. The table records around 100,000 clones, over 65% of them present only once. Material for sequencing was PBMCs. The chain uses TRBV28 and TRBJ1-2; 8 bases are shared with TRBD1. The TCR was taken from a woman in her twenties or thirties in good health and CMV-seronegative. CDR3 coding DNA: TGTGCCAGCAGTTCATCGACAGGGGTCGGCTACACCTTC. Translation: CASSSSTGVGYTF.